This TCR beta chain derives from a study of T cell repertoires in cytomegalovirus infection. Study as a whole: It can be stated that public TCR beta signatures indicated CMV infection as well as a matching HLA type.

MiXCR, run by TCRdb on the reads, gives a single entry per CDR3 protein. The sample shows approximately 130,000 distinct CDR3 sequences, roughly 8.2% of them seen only once. This clonotype appeared many times. CDR3 length equals 13 residues. With 2 bases removed from V and 5 bases from J, the gap between germline ends came to 9 bases. Germline CDR1 and CDR2: MNHEY and SMNVEV (reference sequence). This chain connects TRBV27 to TRBJ1-2; a possible D gene is TRBD1 (5 bases). The sequenced sample consisted of PBMCs. The receptor's source is a human donor in good health (CMV status not recorded). Some clones in this sample may be carry-over from other donors' samples. CDR3 nucleotide sequence: TGTGCCAGCAGTTTACGTCAGGGTTATGGCTACACCTTC. Encoded protein: CASSLRQGYGYTF.